This TCR beta chain stems from a study of blood T cell repertoires in COVID-19. Assay: immunoSEQ multiplex PCR; the TCRdb copy retains only in-frame clones and omits some. The sample lists approximately 480,000 clones, 87% occurring once. With V trimmed by 1 base and J by 5 bases, 2 bases remained unmatched. The length of the CDR3 is 15 residues. Germline V lookup: CDR1 KGHSH, CDR2 LQKENI. Across 20 to 25 US areas, participants ranged in age from 18 to 89 years. Either two negative PCRs, clearance, or symptom resolution qualified Cohort 3 donors as recovered. Sequences were obtained from PBMCs or T cells enriched from blood (not recorded which). The receptor's source is a woman in her late teens or twenties who had recovered from COVID-19. The chain combines TRBV18 with TRBJ2-5; 12 bases are a match to TRBD1. The CDR3 DNA is TGTGCCAGCTCACCACGGGACAGGGGGCTTGAGACCCAGTACTTC. Protein product: CASSPRDRGLETQYF.